This is a list of T cell receptor beta chains from one sample in a study of blood T cell repertoires in COVID-19. TCRdb keeps only in-frame clones here, not all; method: immunoSEQ multiplex PCR. The table has under 100,000 clones, around 81% seen once; the top ten hold about 20%. Sequencing input: peripheral blood. The source is a man older than 75 with active or convalescent COVID-19. The CDR3 runs from the conserved cysteine through the conserved F or W. D genes are given only for firm matches.

D gene: -
J gene: TRBJ2-3
V gene: TRBV5-4
CDR3 length: 13
CDR3 protein: CASSVSGTDTQYF

D gene: TRBD2
J gene: TRBJ2-3
V gene: TRBV24-1
CDR3 length: 16
CDR3 protein: CATSDLTSGGADTQYF

D gene: -
J gene: TRBJ1-6
V gene: TRBV6-5
CDR3 length: 11
CDR3 protein: CAIAEGSPLHF

D gene: -
J gene: TRBJ1-4
V gene: TRBV15
CDR3 length: 14
CDR3 protein: CATSRDRGNEKLFF

D gene: TRBD1
J gene: TRBJ1-2
V gene: TRBV23-1
CDR3 length: 17
CDR3 protein: CASSLDRGRLENYGYTF

D gene: TRBD1
J gene: TRBJ2-4
V gene: TRBV2
CDR3 length: 14
CDR3 protein: CASSVQGAQNIQYF

D gene: TRBD1
J gene: TRBJ1-5
V gene: TRBV10-1
CDR3 length: 20
CDR3 protein: CASSAFSPDRGENGNQPQHF

D gene: TRBD2
J gene: TRBJ2-2
V gene: TRBV9
CDR3 length: 16
CDR3 protein: CASSQRLAENTGELFF

D gene: -
J gene: TRBJ1-4
V gene: TRBV6-5
CDR3 length: 15
CDR3 protein: CASTPWGTLNEKLFF

D gene: -
J gene: TRBJ2-5
V gene: TRBV11-3
CDR3 length: 13
CDR3 protein: CASRTTSFGTQYF

D gene: -
J gene: TRBJ2-5
V gene: TRBV5-1
CDR3 length: 14
CDR3 protein: CASSSAQGWETQYF

D gene: -
J gene: TRBJ2-5
V gene: TRBV5-1
CDR3 length: 14
CDR3 protein: CASSLGLGGETQYF

D gene: TRBD2
J gene: TRBJ2-5
V gene: TRBV3-1/TRBV3-2
CDR3 length: 14
CDR3 protein: CASRKTSGVGTQYF

D gene: TRBD1
J gene: TRBJ1-5
V gene: TRBV30
CDR3 length: 15
CDR3 protein: CAWSRQGATRRPQHF

D gene: TRBD1
J gene: TRBJ2-2
V gene: TRBV7-2
CDR3 length: 15
CDR3 protein: CASSKQGGNTGELFF

D gene: -
J gene: TRBJ1-4
V gene: TRBV29-1
CDR3 length: 14
CDR3 protein: CSVEKGQGGEKLFF

D gene: TRBD2
J gene: TRBJ2-1
V gene: TRBV3-1/TRBV3-2
CDR3 length: 17
CDR3 protein: CASSQESASGRVVEQFF

D gene: -
J gene: TRBJ1-2
V gene: TRBV24-1
CDR3 length: 14
CDR3 protein: CATSDPPASGGYTF

D gene: -
J gene: TRBJ2-3
V gene: TRBV28
CDR3 length: 13
CDR3 protein: CASTSWKTDTQYF

D gene: TRBD1
J gene: TRBJ2-5
V gene: TRBV13
CDR3 length: 14
CDR3 protein: CASSLDRGKLSQYF

D gene: -
J gene: TRBJ2-4
V gene: TRBV7-9
CDR3 length: 15
CDR3 protein: CASSLTPGPKNIQYF

D gene: TRBD2
J gene: TRBJ2-3
V gene: TRBV5-1
CDR3 length: 14
CDR3 protein: CASSRTSGRDTQYF

D gene: -
J gene: TRBJ2-5
V gene: TRBV10-3
CDR3 length: 14
CDR3 protein: CAISDSGDQETQYF

D gene: TRBD2
J gene: TRBJ2-2
V gene: TRBV4-1
CDR3 length: 17
CDR3 protein: CASSPSGIGGSARELFF

D gene: TRBD2
J gene: TRBJ2-3
V gene: TRBV19
CDR3 length: 15
CDR3 protein: CASSIRSGGEDTQYF

D gene: -
J gene: TRBJ2-5
V gene: TRBV10-3
CDR3 length: 16
CDR3 protein: CAISDYVSPRGETQYF

D gene: -
J gene: TRBJ1-3
V gene: TRBV18
CDR3 length: 13
CDR3 protein: CASSQIQVDTIYF

D gene: TRBD2
J gene: TRBJ2-3
V gene: TRBV7-2
CDR3 length: 16
CDR3 protein: CASSSDLGLALDTQYF

D gene: TRBD2
J gene: TRBJ2-3
V gene: TRBV5-4
CDR3 length: 17
CDR3 protein: CASSYGAGVGASDTQYF

D gene: TRBD1
J gene: TRBJ2-2
V gene: TRBV29-1
CDR3 length: 14
CDR3 protein: CSAQQGARTGELFF

D gene: -
J gene: TRBJ1-1
V gene: TRBV2
CDR3 length: 14
CDR3 protein: CASSDRTRYTEAFF

D gene: -
J gene: TRBJ2-1
V gene: TRBV19
CDR3 length: 15
CDR3 protein: CASSTPGLLYNEQFF

D gene: -
J gene: TRBJ1-2
V gene: TRBV9
CDR3 length: 11
CDR3 protein: CASSVVTGLTF

D gene: -
J gene: TRBJ1-5
V gene: TRBV6-1
CDR3 length: 16
CDR3 protein: CASSALQGFLNQPQHF

D gene: -
J gene: TRBJ1-1
V gene: TRBV7-8
CDR3 length: 15
CDR3 protein: CASSTRVYSNTEAFF

D gene: -
J gene: TRBJ2-1
V gene: TRBV5-1
CDR3 length: 14
CDR3 protein: CASSLVGGGHEQFF

D gene: TRBD2
J gene: TRBJ2-1
V gene: TRBV30
CDR3 length: 16
CDR3 protein: CAWSVWWTSVQGEQFF

D gene: -
J gene: TRBJ1-6
V gene: TRBV12-3/TRBV12-4
CDR3 length: 13
CDR3 protein: CASSFSLNSPLHF

D gene: TRBD1
J gene: TRBJ1-5
V gene: TRBV2
CDR3 length: 13
CDR3 protein: CASKGQVNQPQHF

D gene: -
J gene: TRBJ2-3
V gene: TRBV29-1
CDR3 length: 15
CDR3 protein: CSALKVAGPTDTQYF